Listed here are 28 T cell receptor beta chains from one sample, sequenced in a study of response to subunit inactivated influenza vaccine. TCRdb fed the RT-PCR reads into MiXCR, producing one record per CDR3 protein. The sample shows 150,000 to 200,000 distinct CDR3 sequences, more than 10% of them seen only once. These data were likewise used in another study, on T cells expressing NK-cell markers. This second study notes: The cDNA for TCR beta came from 5'RACE template switching with UMIs.

The sequencing used CD8+ T cells sorted from PBMCs, collected approximately 13 days after vaccination. All receptors derive from a man over 45 who received an inactivated influenza vaccine.

This clonotype was seen at least ten times. The V call is TRBV12-3 or TRBV12-4, the J call TRBJ2-3; tentatively, D is TRBD2 (6 bases). Between the trimmed V and J ends, which lost 5 bases and 4 bases, there was a span of 16 bases. The CDR3 length is 15 residues. The CDR3 nucleotides are TGTGCCAGCAGTCCCGGGACTGCCGACTCAGATACGCAGTATTTT. Its translation: CASSPGTADSDTQYF.

This clonotype has at least ten counts. V gene TRBV10-2 combines with J gene TRBJ1-6; D call uncertain. Germline V gives CDR1 WSHSY, CDR2 SAAADI. The V gene lost 7 bases and the J gene lost 7 bases, with 14 bases spanning the gap. The CDR3 has 14 residues. CDR3 DNA: TGCGCCAGCACGGCAGCTTCCCAAAATTCACCCCTCCACTTT. Translated: CASTAASQNSPLHF.

With regard to this clonotype: A single base separates this from a much larger clone, so it may be a read error. The rearrangement uses TRBV12-3 or TRBV12-4 and TRBJ2-3, with 14 nucleotides matching TRBD2. This CDR3 has 17 residues. The CDR3 reads CTSSSLGLAGDTDTQYF. The CDR3 DNA follows: TGTACCAGCAGTTCGCTGGGACTAGCGGGAGACACAGATACGCAGTATTTT.

J is TRBJ1-1 and V is TRBV12-3 or TRBV12-4, with no clear D. CDR3 size: 13 residues. Trimming took off 3 bases at V and 6 bases at J, with 11 bases between the two ends. The CDR3 bases are TGTGCCAGCAGTTTTATTACACCGTCTGAAGCTTTCTTT. It translates to CASSFITPSEAFF.

This clonotype was picked up many times. This rearrangement joins TRBV12-3 or TRBV12-4 to TRBJ2-3; D call uncertain. Trimming pared 5 bases from V and 2 bases from J, leaving 8 bases between. CDR3 length equals 13 residues. The CDR3, as DNA: TGTGCCAGCAGTCCGACAACCACAGATACGCAGTATTTT. Its translation: CASSPTTTDTQYF.

This chain links TRBV29-1 with TRBJ2-2; 7 bases are shared with TRBD2. The CDR3 runs 17 residues. Trimming at V came to 6 bases and at J to 0 bases, leaving 13 bases not matched to a gene. Looked up from germline, CDR1 is SQVTM and CDR2 is ANQGSEA. The CDR3 loop reads CSVAHPGRDPNTGELFF. CDR3 nucleotides: TGCAGCGTCGCCCACCCGGGGAGGGACCCGAACACCGGGGAGCTGTTTTTT.

This clonotype was observed a handful of times. J is TRBJ2-3 and V is TRBV9, with D maybe TRBD2 (7 bases). The germline gives CDR1 SGDLS, CDR2 YYNGEE. This CDR3 region has 15 residues. The V and J ends lost 1 base and 5 bases respectively, with 14 bases between them. The CDR3 here is CASSVTGGLGDTQYF. CDR3 in DNA: TGTGCCAGCAGCGTAACGGGGGGCCTTGGAGATACGCAGTATTTT.

This clonotype was observed many times. The CDR3 coding sequence is TGTGCCAGCAGCTTACATAGCGGGGTTTACAATGAGCAGTTCTTC. It is translated as CASSLHSGVYNEQFF. The rearrangement uses TRBV7-9 and TRBJ2-1, with 8 bases matching TRBD2. The CDR3 covers 15 residues. Germline assignment: CDR1 SEHNR and CDR2 FQNEAQ (reference sequence). The J segment lost 4 bases and the V segment lost 2 bases, leaving 4 bases of the junction unmatched.

The table lists this clonotype with a few counts. The chain is built from TRBV27 and TRBJ2-5; D is ambiguous. The CDR3 is 12 amino acids. With 5 bases removed from V and 7 bases from J, the gap between germline ends came to 11 bases. Germline CDR1 and CDR2: MNHEY and SMNVEV (reference sequence). CDR3 amino acids: CASSPDPATQYF. In nucleotides, the CDR3 is TGTGCCAGCAGTCCGGACCCCGCGACCCAGTACTTC.

This clonotype was counted ten times or more. The J gene is TRBJ2-2, the V gene TRBV4-3; D perhaps matches TRBD1 (6 bases). The length of the CDR3 is 15 residues. The germline V gene encodes CDR1 LGHNA and CDR2 YSLEER. V was pared by 1 base and J by 2 bases, with 8 bases between. Here the CDR3 reads CASSQGTDNTGELFF. In DNA, the CDR3 is TGCGCCAGCAGCCAAGGGACAGACAACACCGGGGAGCTGTTTTTT.

This clonotype was counted between two and nine times. The CDR3 is CASSLPGLEAFF. In DNA, the CDR3 is TGTGCCAGCAGTTTACCTGGGCTTGAAGCTTTCTTT. This chain uses TRBV12-3 or TRBV12-4 with TRBJ1-1; D remains unclear. The V and J ends lost 2 bases and 7 bases respectively, with 8 bases between them. The CDR3 is 12 amino acids.

The V call is TRBV4-1, the J call TRBJ2-3; possibly TRBD1 for D (6 bases). Per the germline V gene, CDR1 is MGHRA and CDR2 is YSYEKL. The CDR3 consists of 15 residues. V lost 5 bases and J lost 0, with 12 bases in between. The CDR3: CASSIRGTSTDTQYF. In DNA, the CDR3 is TGCGCCAGCAGCATCAGGGGAACTAGCACAGATACGCAGTATTTT.

The chain couples TRBV7-9 to TRBJ2-5; D ambiguous. V shed 8 bases and J shed 7 bases, with 11 bases lying between them. CDR1 SEHNR and CDR2 FQNEAQ come from the germline V gene (reference sequence). This CDR3 is 11 amino acids long. The CDR3 spells CASYFGLTQYF. As DNA, the CDR3 is TGTGCCAGCTATTTCGGATTGACCCAGTACTTC.

The chain is built from TRBV28 and TRBJ2-7, with TRBD1 identical over 7 bases. Germline lookup yields CDR1 MDHEN and CDR2 SYDVKM. CDR3 size: 14 residues. Trimming cost V 6 bases and J 8 bases; bases outside gene matches: 13. Here the CDR3 reads CASSQLSGQPQQYF. The CDR3 region has the DNA TGTGCCAGCAGCCAACTTTCGGGACAGCCTCAGCAGTACTTC.

This clonotype has a handful of counts. The V gene is TRBV28, the J gene TRBJ2-7, with D tentatively TRBD1 (5 bases). The CDR3 extends over 15 amino acids. Germline CDR1 is MDHEN and CDR2 is SYDVKM. The V end was cut by 6 bases, the J end by 0 bases, with 15 bases between. The CDR3 loop is CASSPRQGLSYEQYF. CDR3 bases: TGTGCCAGCAGCCCCCGGCAGGGCCTCTCCTACGAGCAGTACTTC.

The chain carries TRBV11-2 and TRBJ2-7; no clear D. The CDR3 runs to 13 residues. V was clipped by 1 base and J by 3 bases, with 7 bases between them. Germline lookup yields CDR1 SGHAT and CDR2 FQNNGV. The CDR3 nucleotides are TGTGCCAGCAGCTTAGGCGACCACTACGAGCAGTACTTC. Translated: CASSLGDHYEQYF.

The chain carries TRBV15 and TRBJ2-7, with TRBD1 identical over 7 bases. Trimming removed 2 bases from V and 4 bases from J; junction bases left unmatched: 8. The CDR3 is 15 amino acids. CDR1 and CDR2 (germline): LNHNV, YYDKDF (reference sequence). The CDR3 DNA sequence: TGTGCCACCAGCAGATCGAGGACAGGAGTTTACGAGCAGTACTTC. Its translation: CATSRSRTGVYEQYF.

Only a few counts were recorded for this clonotype. The chain is built from TRBV4-3 and TRBJ2-5, with a weak D call TRBD1 (6 bases). This CDR3 has 15 amino acids. Trimming removed 0 bases at V and 3 bases at J, with 11 bases between. Germline CDR1 LGHNA, CDR2 YSLEER. The CDR3 coding sequence is TGCGCCAGCAGCCAAGATCAGGGGCAAAAAGAGACCCAGTACTTC. Its translation is CASSQDQGQKETQYF.

This clonotype was detected a few times. The chain recombines TRBV20-1 with TRBJ2-5, with TRBD2 identical over 13 bases. CDR1 DFQATT and CDR2 SNEGSKA come from the germline V gene (reference sequence). V lost 3 bases and J lost 2; bases outside the gene matches: 9. The CDR3 runs 17 residues. This CDR3 reads CSARAQTSGRIQETQYF. The CDR3 DNA sequence: TGCAGTGCTAGGGCCCAGACTAGCGGGAGGATACAAGAGACCCAGTACTTC.

There are a few counts of this clonotype. V is TRBV19 and J is TRBJ2-7; D possibly corresponds to TRBD1 (5 bases). Looked up from germline, CDR1 is LNHDA and CDR2 is SQIVND (reference sequence). The ends were cut back, 4 bases at V and 0 bases at J, with 10 bases in the middle. The CDR3 is 14 amino acids. For the CDR3, the DNA is TGTGCCAGTAGTACGACAGTGTCCTCCTACGAGCAGTACTTC. Protein product: CASSTTVSSYEQYF.

This clonotype was counted only a few times. The chain has TRBV7-9 and TRBJ2-1; TRBD1 is a possible D gene (8 bases). Germline lookup yields CDR1 SEHNR and CDR2 FQNEAQ (reference sequence). The CDR3 length is 17 residues. The ends were cut back, 4 bases at V and 4 bases at J, with 20 bases in the middle. In DNA, the CDR3 is TGTGCCAGCAGCTCTAGGACAGGGAGGGCCCTTTACAATGAGCAGTTCTTC. As protein: CASSSRTGRALYNEQFF.

In this sample, this clonotype turned up a few times. This rearrangement joins TRBV3-1 to TRBJ1-1, with 9 bases matching TRBD1. The CDR3 contains 15 residues. CDR1 is LGHDT and CDR2 is YNNKEL in the germline V gene (reference sequence). Germline trimming cut 5 bases from V and 0 bases from J; bases unmatched to any gene: 4. The CDR3: CASSWTGVMNTEAFF. CDR3 nucleotides: TGTGCCAGCAGCTGGACAGGGGTGATGAACACTGAAGCTTTCTTT.

This clonotype was picked up a small number of times. This sequence joins TRBV10-3 and TRBJ2-1; 7 bases map to TRBD2. J gave up 2 bases and V 0 bases, and 4 bases lay outside the gene matches. The CDR3 consists of 16 residues. The germline V gene has CDR1 ENHRY and CDR2 SYGVKD. The CDR3 DNA is TGTGCCATCAGTGAGTCGGCGGGAGCGACCTACAATGAGCAGTTCTTC. This codes for CAISESAGATYNEQFF.

This clonotype was counted between two and nine times. The chain carries TRBV29-1 and TRBJ2-7; D gene uncertain. Between the trimmed V and J ends, which lost 3 bases and 3 bases, there was a span of 6 bases. Germline CDR1 reads SQVTM; CDR2 reads ANQGSEA. The CDR3 spans 11 residues. CDR3 DNA: TGCAGCGTTGAGGGCAACTACGAGCAGTACTTC. Encoded protein: CSVEGNYEQYF.

This clonotype was observed many times. V usage is TRBV6-2 or TRBV6-3 and J usage is TRBJ2-1; D not certain. Deletions cut 8 bases from V and 4 bases from J, with 9 bases between. The germline gives CDR1 MNHEY, CDR2 SVGEGT. The CDR3 has 12 residues. The CDR3, as DNA: TGTGCCAGCTTTTCAGATTACAATGAGCAGTTCTTC. As protein: CASFSDYNEQFF.

This clonotype was counted many times. V gene TRBV4-2 combines with J gene TRBJ2-1; 9 bases are shared with TRBD2. The germline V gene encodes CDR1 LGHNA and CDR2 YNFKEQ. The trim removed 1 base at V and 5 bases at J, leaving 9 bases unmatched. This CDR3 comprises 17 residues. CDR3 nucleotide sequence: TGTGCCAGCAGCCAAGGTCAGGGGCTAGCGGGAAACAATGAGCAGTTCTTC. This gives the protein CASSQGQGLAGNNEQFF.

This clonotype occurred a few times. The rearrangement links TRBV24-1 to TRBJ2-2; D ambiguous. Per the germline V gene, CDR1 is KGHDR and CDR2 is SFDVKD. The CDR3 spans 14 residues. Trimming cost V 0 bases and J 6 bases, with 7 bases left between them. CDR3 coding DNA: TGTGCCACCAGTGATTTGCTGGGTTCCGGGGAGCTGTTTTTT. Encoded protein: CATSDLLGSGELFF.

This clonotype was picked up many times. This chain joins TRBV25-1 and TRBJ2-3; D gene ambiguous. The CDR3 is 16 amino acids. CDR1 MGHDK and CDR2 SYGVNS come from the germline V gene. The V gene lost 1 base and the J gene lost 4 bases, with 15 bases spanning the gap. The CDR3 is CASSEFGHMESDTQYF. The CDR3, as DNA: TGTGCCAGCAGTGAATTCGGCCATATGGAATCAGATACGCAGTATTTT.